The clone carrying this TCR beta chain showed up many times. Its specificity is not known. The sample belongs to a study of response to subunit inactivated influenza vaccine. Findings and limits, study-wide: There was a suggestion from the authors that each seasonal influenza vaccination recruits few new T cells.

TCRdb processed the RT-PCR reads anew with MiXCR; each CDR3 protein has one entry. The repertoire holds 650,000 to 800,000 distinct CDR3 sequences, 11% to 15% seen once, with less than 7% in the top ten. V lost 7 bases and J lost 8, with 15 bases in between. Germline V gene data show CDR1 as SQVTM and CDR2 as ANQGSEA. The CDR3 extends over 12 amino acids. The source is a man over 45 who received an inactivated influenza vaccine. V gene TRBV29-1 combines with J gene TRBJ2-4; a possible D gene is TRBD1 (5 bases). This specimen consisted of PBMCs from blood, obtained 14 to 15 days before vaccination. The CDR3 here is CSGQGMGDIQYF. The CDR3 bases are TGCAGCGGGCAGGGTATGGGTGACATTCAGTACTTC.